The source of this TCR beta chain is a study of T cell responses to AZD1222 COVID-19 vaccine. The study's findings and limits: Baseline seropositives among AZD1222 recipients totaled only five or six.

Details on this clone: Its antigen is as yet unknown.

Repertoires were generated with immunoSEQ multiplex PCR, while TCRdb's copy carries only in-frame clones and drops some. The sample consists of 150,000 or so clones, 80% to 90% of them appearing once. V was trimmed by 2 bases and J by 2 bases, leaving 4 bases between them. This CDR3 is 12 amino acids long. Germline CDR1 is SQVTM and CDR2 is ANQGSEA. This sample comprised peripheral blood, obtained on day 0 of AZD1222 vaccination. The TCR comes from an adult in good health. This chain uses TRBV29-1 with TRBJ1-3; D not resolved. The CDR3 DNA is TGCAGCGTTGAATGGACTGGAAACACCATATATTTT. It specifies CSVEWTGNTIYF.